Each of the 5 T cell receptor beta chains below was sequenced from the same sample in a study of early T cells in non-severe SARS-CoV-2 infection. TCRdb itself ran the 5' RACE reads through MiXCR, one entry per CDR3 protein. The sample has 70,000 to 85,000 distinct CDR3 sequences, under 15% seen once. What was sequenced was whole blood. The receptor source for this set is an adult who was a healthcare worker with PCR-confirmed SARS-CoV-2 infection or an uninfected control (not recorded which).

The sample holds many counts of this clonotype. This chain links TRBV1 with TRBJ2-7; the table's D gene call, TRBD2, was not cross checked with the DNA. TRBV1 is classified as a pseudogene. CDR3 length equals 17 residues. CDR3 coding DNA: TGCACCAGCAGTCTTCCGGGGCTAGCGGGGTCGTACTACGAGCAGTACTTC. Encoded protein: CTSSLPGLAGSYYEQYF.

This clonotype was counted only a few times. The CDR3 spells CASSVDRGMNTEAFF. CDR3 DNA sequence: TGCGCCAGCAGTGTTGACAGGGGTATGAACACTGAAGCTTTCTTT. The chain carries TRBV10-1 and TRBJ1-1; 8 bases align to TRBD1. V was clipped by 4 bases and J by 0 bases; unmatched bases: 4. Germline-derived CDR1 and CDR2 are WNHNN and SYGVQD (reference sequence). The length of the CDR3 is 15 residues.

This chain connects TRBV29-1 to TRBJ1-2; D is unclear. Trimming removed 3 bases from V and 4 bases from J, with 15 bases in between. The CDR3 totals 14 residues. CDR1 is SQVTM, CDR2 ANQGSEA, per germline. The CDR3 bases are TGCAGCGTTGATCAGTTAGGGCGGACCTATGGCTACACCTTC. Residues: CSVDQLGRTYGYTF.

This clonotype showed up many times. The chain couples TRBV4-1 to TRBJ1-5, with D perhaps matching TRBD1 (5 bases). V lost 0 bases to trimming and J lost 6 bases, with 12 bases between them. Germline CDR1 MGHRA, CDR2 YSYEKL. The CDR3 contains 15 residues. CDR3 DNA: TGCGCCAGCAGCCAAGAGCTAGGACACTCTCAGCCCCAGCATTTT. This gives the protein CASSQELGHSQPQHF.

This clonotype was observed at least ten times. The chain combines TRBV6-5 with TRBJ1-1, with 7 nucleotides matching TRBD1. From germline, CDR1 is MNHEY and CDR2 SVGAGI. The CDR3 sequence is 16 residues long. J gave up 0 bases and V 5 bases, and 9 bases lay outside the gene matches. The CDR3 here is CASSPLNRGVNTEAFF. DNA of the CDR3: TGTGCCAGCAGTCCTCTTAACAGGGGAGTGAACACTGAAGCTTTCTTT.